Below, 17 T cell receptor beta chains from the same sample are listed, as sequenced in a study of early T cells in non-severe SARS-CoV-2 infection. One entry per CDR3 protein results from TCRdb running MiXCR on the 5' RACE reads. The table lists around 50,000 distinct CDR3 sequences, roughly 9.2% of them singletons, with 4.2% in the top ten. The material sequenced was whole blood. The receptor source for this set is an adult who was a healthcare worker with PCR-confirmed SARS-CoV-2 infection or an uninfected control (not recorded which).

This clonotype was seen more than once but under ten times. The V gene is TRBV20-1, the J gene TRBJ2-1, with 8 positions matching TRBD2. V shed 4 bases and J 8 bases; nucleotides not matched to a gene: 7. The germline gives CDR1 DFQATT, CDR2 SNEGSKA (reference sequence). This CDR3 is 13 amino acids long. The CDR3 sequence: CSATWVSGDEQFF. The DNA for the CDR3 is TGCAGTGCTACCTGGGTTAGCGGGGATGAGCAGTTCTTC.

This clonotype was counted at least ten times. V gene TRBV6-1 combines with J gene TRBJ2-3, with 10 bases matching TRBD2. Germline V lookup: CDR1 MNHNS, CDR2 SASEGT. The CDR3 runs 15 residues. V gave up 7 bases and J gave up 5 bases; unmatched junction bases: 9. The CDR3 is CASKILAGVGDTQYF. Written as DNA, the CDR3 is TGTGCCAGCAAAATTCTAGCGGGAGTGGGAGATACGCAGTATTTT.

This clonotype was detected only a few times. The genes are TRBV25-1 and TRBJ2-1, with a weak D call TRBD2 (6 bases). The ends were cut back, 4 bases at V and 8 bases at J, with 18 bases in the middle. Germline loops: CDR1 MGHDK, CDR2 SYGVNS. CDR3 length: 15 amino acids. CDR3 nucleotide sequence: TGTGCCAGCAGTGCGCCTTCGGGAGTTCTGGATGAGCAGTTCTTC. Amino acid sequence: CASSAPSGVLDEQFF. Full variable domain (missing parts from reference TRBV25-1 and TRBJ2-1): EADIYQTPRYLVIGTGKKITLECSQTMGHDKMYWYQQDPGMELHLIHYSYGVNSTEKGDLSSESTVSRIRTEHFPLTLESARPSHTSQYLCASSAPSGVLDEQFFGPGTRLTVL.

This clonotype was counted ten times or more. V is TRBV2 and J is TRBJ2-4; 14 nucleotides match TRBD2. Trimming at V came to 6 bases and at J to 0 bases, leaving 7 bases not matched to a gene. There are 18 residues in the CDR3. Germline CDR1 reads SNHLY; CDR2 reads FYNNEI. CDR3 loop: CASSAGTSGGLAKNIQYF. The CDR3 bases are TGTGCCAGCAGCGCCGGGACTAGCGGGGGCTTAGCCAAAAACATTCAGTACTTC.

This clonotype showed up many times. The rearrangement joins TRBV5-1 to TRBJ2-2, with 12 bases identical to TRBD2. The germline CDR1 and CDR2 sequences are SGHRS and YFSETQ. V lost 4 bases to trimming and J lost 0 bases; unmatched junction nucleotides: 4. CDR3 length equals 17 residues. CDR3 amino acids: CASSRGLAGSNTGELFF. CDR3 nucleotides: TGCGCCAGCAGCAGAGGACTAGCGGGATCGAACACCGGGGAGCTGTTTTTT.

The V call is TRBV18, the J call TRBJ1-1, with TRBD1 identical over 8 bases. Per germline, CDR1 KGHSH and CDR2 LQKENI. The V gene end was trimmed by 7 bases and the J gene end by 2 bases; junction bases not matched to a gene: 6. CDR3 length: 14 residues. CDR3 region: CASFEGTGNTEAFF. In DNA, the CDR3 is TGTGCCAGCTTCGAGGGGACAGGAAACACTGAAGCTTTCTTT.

Many counts were recorded for this clonotype. The chain couples TRBV7-6 to TRBJ1-4; no firm D call. V was trimmed by 0 bases and J by 8 bases, leaving 4 bases between them. This CDR3 comprises 12 residues. Germline CDR1 reads SGHVS; CDR2 reads FNYEAQ. The CDR3, as DNA: TGTGCCAGCAGCTTAGCCAGGGAAAAACTGTTTTTT. Translating gives CASSLAREKLFF.

The chain links TRBV2 to TRBJ2-1; 7 bases fit TRBD2. The J segment lost 7 bases and the V segment lost 6 bases, leaving 9 bases of the junction unmatched. Germline V gives CDR1 SNHLY, CDR2 FYNNEI. This CDR3 has 14 amino acids. The CDR3 reads CASRRGTSLNEQFF. CDR3 bases: TGTGCCAGCAGGCGGGGGACCTCCTTGAATGAGCAGTTCTTC.

This clonotype has a count of ten or more. The CDR3 nucleotides read TGTGCCAGCAGTCCCGGGACCCCAATTGACACAGATACGCAGTATTTT. Protein sequence: CASSPGTPIDTDTQYF. The chain uses TRBV6-6 and TRBJ2-3; possibly TRBD1 or TRBD2 for D (5 bases each). From germline, CDR1 is MNHNY and CDR2 SVGAGI (reference sequence). V shed 5 bases and J shed 2 bases, with 17 bases lying between them. This CDR3 is built from 16 residues.

The chain has TRBV5-4 and TRBJ1-2; D is unclear. This CDR3 is built from 11 residues. From germline, CDR1 is SGHNT and CDR2 YYREEE (reference sequence). Trimming removed 0 bases at V and 11 bases at J, with 8 bases between. CDR3 sequence (DNA): TGTGCCAGCAGCTTGGGACTGGTTTACACCTTC. Protein product: CASSLGLVYTF.

This clonotype was seen repeatedly, ten times or more. The chain is built from TRBV19 and TRBJ1-5; TRBD1 is a possible D gene (5 bases). With 3 bases removed from V and 4 bases from J, the gap between germline ends came to 13 bases. The CDR3 spans 15 residues. The V gene's germline CDR1 is LNHDA and CDR2 SQIVND (reference sequence). The CDR3 reads CASSIRGPGNQPQHF. CDR3 DNA sequence: TGTGCCAGTAGTATCCGGGGCCCGGGGAATCAGCCCCAGCATTTT.

The chain combines TRBV24-1 with TRBJ1-1; D is perhaps TRBD1 (5 bases). The CDR3 spans 14 residues. Trimming took off 10 bases at V and 5 bases at J, with 19 bases between the two ends. Germline V gene data show CDR1 as KGHDR and CDR2 as SFDVKD. The CDR3 spells CATAAGGGETEAFF. CDR3 DNA sequence: TGTGCCACTGCTGCTGGTGGGGGAGAAACTGAAGCTTTCTTT.

The chain recombines TRBV11-2 with TRBJ2-7; no definite D call. The length of the CDR3 is 14 residues. Germline values: CDR1 SGHAT, CDR2 FQNNGV. The V end lost 3 bases, the J end lost 6 bases, and 15 bases lay between the germline ends. The CDR3 loop is CASSLDHLMVEQYF. The CDR3 DNA follows: TGTGCCAGCAGCTTGGACCATCTAATGGTCGAGCAGTACTTC.

This clonotype was observed many times. The chain combines TRBV5-1 with TRBJ2-6; the D gene is possibly TRBD2 (5 bases). CDR1 is SGHRS, CDR2 YFSETQ, per germline. Between the trimmed V and J ends, which lost 0 bases and 2 bases, there was a span of 12 bases. This CDR3 spans 17 amino acids. Written as DNA, the CDR3 is TGCGCCAGCAGCTTGGCCATATCGGGGACTGGGGCCAACGTCCTGACTTTC. Translation gives CASSLAISGTGANVLTF.

In its sample, this clonotype was seen many times. V is TRBV28 and J is TRBJ1-2; D is perhaps TRBD1 (6 bases). Germline assignment: CDR1 MDHEN and CDR2 SYDVKM. The CDR3 length is 13 residues. The ends were cut back, 6 bases at V and 5 bases at J, with 13 bases in the middle. CDR3 protein: CASSRPGVYGYTF. The CDR3, as DNA: TGTGCCAGCAGCAGGCCAGGGGTATATGGCTACACCTTC.

Many counts were recorded for this clonotype. The J gene is TRBJ2-2, the V gene TRBV6-5; D uncertain. Trimming pared 3 bases from V and 5 bases from J, leaving 10 bases between. The CDR3 is made up of 14 amino acids. CDR1 is MNHEY and CDR2 is SVGAGI in the germline V gene. As DNA, the CDR3 is TGTGCCAGCAGTTATGATCGAGCGACCGGGGAGCTGTTTTTT. This codes for CASSYDRATGELFF.

The CDR3 sequence: CASSVDSGGVWEQYF. The CDR3 DNA is TGTGCCAGCAGCGTAGATAGCGGGGGTGTGTGGGAGCAGTACTTC. The chain joins TRBV9 to TRBJ2-7, with 9 bases lining up with TRBD2. The CDR3 extends over 15 amino acids. With 0 bases clipped from V and 7 bases from J, the junction kept 8 bases outside the gene matches. CDR1 is SGDLS and CDR2 is YYNGEE in the germline V gene.